Below are 29 T cell receptor beta chains sequenced from a single sample in a study of cytomegalovirus exposure and HLA in healthy donors (dated by TCRdb to 2016 to 2017). Receptor amplification or capture employed the immunoSEQ multiplex PCR assay. For the multiplex PCR, a mixture combining 60 forward primers for TCR Vbeta segments and 13 reverse primers for TCR Jbeta segments was used. The source is immuneACCESS, and TCRdb retained only in-frame sequences with V and J called. Part of the clones is not carried over; for the studies checked, unresolved V genes explain less than half of this, and the remainder is unexplained. The sample profile shows fewer than 200,000 clones; around 80% of them were found once. Of the sample, less than 2.5% falls within the top ten clones. The material sequenced was PBMCs. The receptor set was obtained from a male donor in good health and CMV-seronegative.

V gene TRBV11-2 combines with J gene TRBJ2-7; possible D gene TRBD1, 5 bases. V lost 5 bases and J 3 bases, leaving 29 bases between the germline ends. Germline V gives CDR1 SGHAT, CDR2 FQNNGV. The CDR3 is 19 amino acids. The CDR3 region is CASSPLQRSRQGRGYEQYF. CDR3 sequence (DNA): TGTGCCAGCAGCCCTCTACAGAGGTCTAGGCAGGGAAGGGGCTACGAGCAGTACTTC.

V and J are TRBV5-1 and TRBJ1-1, with 7 bases aligning to TRBD1. V gave up 2 bases and J gave up 5 bases; unmatched junction bases: 3. This CDR3 region has 13 residues. The germline CDR1 and CDR2 sequences are SGHRS and YFSETQ. The chain's CDR3 is CASSLGGRTEAFF. DNA for the CDR3: TGCGCCAGCAGCTTAGGGGGCCGGACTGAAGCTTTCTTT.

V and J are TRBV9 and TRBJ1-4, with 8 bases identical to TRBD1. The V segment lost 3 bases and the J segment 7 bases; nucleotides outside the gene matches: 11. The CDR3 has 16 amino acids. Germline values: CDR1 SGDLS, CDR2 YYNGEE. In DNA form, the CDR3 reads TGTGCCAGCAGCGCTAGCCAGGGGGCCCGTGGTGAAAAACTGTTTTTT. It codes for CASSASQGARGEKLFF.

J is TRBJ1-2 and V is TRBV6-1, with D hard to call. From germline, CDR1 is MNHNS and CDR2 SASEGT. This CDR3 is 13 amino acids long. Between the trimmed V and J ends, which lost 7 bases and 4 bases, there was a span of 13 bases. CDR3 nucleotides: TGTGCCAGCATGGCCGGACGGGGCTATGGCTACACCTTC. Its translation is CASMAGRGYGYTF.

The chain employs TRBV21-1 and TRBJ1-5; the table's D gene call, TRBD1, was not cross checked with the DNA. TRBV21-1 is shown as a pseudogene. The CDR3 length is 13 residues. CDR3 residues: CASPGESNQPQHF. In nucleotides, the CDR3 is TGTGCCAGCCCAGGGGAGAGCAATCAGCCCCAGCATTTT.

The genes are TRBV4-1 and TRBJ2-7; 7 nucleotides line up with TRBD1. With 1 base clipped from V and 3 bases from J, the junction kept 12 bases outside the gene matches. This CDR3 is built from 17 residues. Germline CDR1 and CDR2: MGHRA and YSYEKL. The CDR3 nucleotides are TGCGCCAGCAGCCAAGTTGGGTGGGGACAGCGAAACTACGAGCAGTACTTC. Translated, it gives CASSQVGWGQRNYEQYF.

The J gene is TRBJ2-5, the V gene TRBV20-1; unclear D gene. V was shortened by 1 base and J by 2 bases, with 2 bases between the two germline ends. Germline CDR1 is DFQATT and CDR2 is SNEGSKA (reference sequence). The CDR3 loop spans 11 amino acids. The CDR3 here is CSARAQETQYF. CDR3 bases: TGCAGTGCTAGAGCACAAGAGACCCAGTACTTC.

This clone was detected only once. The gene calls are TRBV9 and TRBJ2-6; 10 nucleotides line up with TRBD1. The CDR3 spans 18 residues. V was pared by 2 bases and J by 0 bases, with 5 bases of the junction left unmatched. Germline loops: CDR1 SGDLS, CDR2 YYNGEE. The CDR3 DNA sequence: TGTGCCAGCAGCGTCGGGACAGGGGAAGGCTCTGGGGCCAACGTCCTGACTTTC. Its protein product is CASSVGTGEGSGANVLTF.

About this clone: Sequence at one end of the junction differs from germline and may be a read error. The V gene is TRBV18, the J gene TRBJ1-1; the D gene is possibly TRBD1 (5 bases). Germline V gene lookup returns CDR1 KGHSH and CDR2 LQKENI. CDR3 length: 15 amino acids. CDR3 amino acids: CASSPPSRVKTEAFF. The CDR3 DNA sequence: TGTGCCAGCTCACCACCGAGCAGGGTGAAAACTGAAGCTTTCTTT.

This clone was counted a single time. For the CDR3, the DNA is TGTGCCAGTAGTATGGCGGGGTTGGGACTCGCATCAGATACGCAGTATTTT. Translated, it gives CASSMAGLGLASDTQYF. This sequence joins TRBV19 and TRBJ2-3, with a tentative D call TRBD2 (6 bases). CDR3 length equals 17 residues. Germline CDR1 is LNHDA and CDR2 is SQIVND (reference sequence). Between the trimmed V and J ends, which lost 3 bases and 4 bases, there was a span of 20 bases.

The chain recombines TRBV19 with TRBJ2-3; the D gene is possibly TRBD1 (6 bases). CDR3 length: 13 amino acids. The germline V gene encodes CDR1 LNHDA and CDR2 SQIVND (reference sequence). V shed 5 bases and J shed 11 bases, with 17 bases lying between them. CDR3: CASSLRSGVKQYF. The CDR3 DNA follows: TGTGCCAGTAGTTTACGTTCAGGGGTTAAGCAGTATTTT.

This rearrangement joins TRBV13 to TRBJ2-2, with D possibly being TRBD2 (5 bases). This CDR3 has 14 amino acids. The germline gives CDR1 PRHDT, CDR2 FYEKMQ (reference sequence). V lost 7 bases, J lost 4 bases, and 13 bases lay in between. CDR3 protein: CASNPGESTGELFF. The CDR3 coding sequence is TGTGCCAGCAACCCCGGGGAGAGCACCGGGGAGCTGTTTTTT. The full variable domain, completed using reference TRBV13 and TRBJ2-2, is AAGVIQSPRHLIKEKRETATLKCYPIPRHDTVYWYQQGPGQDPQFLISFYEKMQSDKGSIPDRFSAQQFSDYHSELNMSSLELGDSALYFCASNPGESTGELFFGEGSRLTVL.

The rearrangement links TRBV6-5 to TRBJ1-1; 7 bases are shared with TRBD1. Germline trimming cut 6 bases from V and 4 bases from J; bases unmatched to any gene: 8. This CDR3 has 14 amino acids. CDR1 and CDR2 from the germline V gene are MNHEY and SVGAGI. CDR3 DNA sequence: TGTGCCAGCAGCCGTGACAGGGATATCACTGAAGCTTTCTTT. It specifies CASSRDRDITEAFF.

Notes on this clone: One end of the junction does not line up with germline, which may come from a read error. V and J are TRBV7-9 and TRBJ2-5; perhaps TRBD2 as D (7 bases). The CDR3 loop spans 14 amino acids. CDR1 and CDR2 from the germline V gene are SEHNR and FQNEAQ (reference sequence). CDR3 protein: CASSLGGVWETQHF. CDR3 coding DNA: TGTGCCAGCAGCCTAGGGGGGGTCTGGGAGACCCAGCACTTC.

The chain combines TRBV4-1 with TRBJ1-1; the D gene is possibly TRBD1 (6 bases). Per germline, CDR1 MGHRA and CDR2 YSYEKL. The CDR3 consists of 14 residues. The ends were cut back, 1 base at V and 10 bases at J, with 16 bases in the middle. CDR3 DNA: TGCGCCAGCAGCCAAGTGGTTACAGGGTGGATAGCTTTCTTT. Amino acid sequence: CASSQVVTGWIAFF.

The chain employs TRBV11-2 and TRBJ2-5, with 9 nucleotides matching TRBD2. CDR1 SGHAT and CDR2 FQNNGV come from the germline V gene. The V gene end was trimmed by 1 base and the J gene end by 3 bases; junction bases not matched to a gene: 9. This CDR3 has 17 residues. CDR3: CASSLALSGGFEETQYF. As DNA, the CDR3 is TGTGCCAGCAGCTTAGCCCTAAGCGGGGGGTTCGAAGAGACCCAGTACTTC. Full variable domain (missing parts from reference TRBV11-2 and TRBJ2-5): EAGVAQSPRYKIIEKRQSVAFWCNPISGHATLYWYQQILGQGPKLLIQFQNNGVVDDSQLPKDRFSAERLKGVDSTLKIQPAKLEDSAVYLCASSLALSGGFEETQYFGPGTRLLVL.

The V call is TRBV18, the J call TRBJ1-2; 7 bases agree with TRBD1. Germline CDR1 is KGHSH and CDR2 is LQKENI. CDR3 length equals 15 residues. Trimming cost V 1 base and J 1 base; bases outside gene matches: 3. The CDR3, as DNA: TGTGCCAGCTCACCACTGAGGGGGCTTAACTATGGCTACACCTTC. Translation: CASSPLRGLNYGYTF.

The chain employs TRBV2 and TRBJ1-4; 8 nucleotides agree with TRBD1. The V gene end was trimmed by 6 bases and the J gene end by 7 bases; junction bases not matched to a gene: 4. Germline V gene lookup returns CDR1 SNHLY and CDR2 FYNNEI. The CDR3 is made up of 13 amino acids. The CDR3 reads CASRQDRGEKLFF. CDR3 nucleotides: TGTGCCAGCAGGCAAGACAGGGGTGAAAAACTGTTTTTT.

This chain links TRBV10-2 with TRBJ2-2; 13 bases agree with TRBD2. The trim removed 6 bases at V and 4 bases at J, leaving 2 bases unmatched. Germline lookup yields CDR1 WSHSY and CDR2 SAAADI. The CDR3 contains 15 residues. This CDR3 is CASRTSGGGTGELFF. The CDR3 bases are TGCGCCAGCAGAACTAGCGGGGGGGGCACCGGGGAGCTGTTTTTT.

The chain uses TRBV21-1 and TRBJ2-3; the D call of TRBD1 is as the table states it, not checked on the DNA. TRBV21-1 is listed as a pseudogene. The CDR3 is 16 residues long. Here the CDR3 reads CASSKPHRRQTDTQYF. The CDR3 DNA follows: TGTGCCAGCAGCAAGCCCCACCGCAGACAGACAGATACGCAGTATTTT.

The V and J genes are TRBV6-1 and TRBJ1-1, with TRBD1 matching over 9 bases. V lost 5 bases and J lost 2; bases outside the gene matches: 3. The CDR3 covers 14 residues. Looked up from germline, CDR1 is MNHNS and CDR2 is SASEGT. In DNA form, the CDR3 reads TGTGCCAGCAGTTGGGGACAGGGAAACACTGAAGCTTTCTTT. It specifies CASSWGQGNTEAFF.

The chain uses TRBV5-1 and TRBJ1-5; tentative D call: TRBD1 (6 bases). Germline CDR1 reads SGHRS; CDR2 reads YFSETQ. Trimming pared 0 bases from V and 1 base from J, leaving 8 bases between. The CDR3 sequence is 15 residues long. This chain's CDR3 is CASSLGQGSNQPQHF. Written as DNA, the CDR3 is TGCGCCAGCAGCTTGGGGCAGGGGAGCAATCAGCCCCAGCATTTT.

The count of this clone is one. The chain joins TRBV29-1 to TRBJ1-4; D might be TRBD1 (5 bases). Germline loops: CDR1 SQVTM, CDR2 ANQGSEA. This CDR3 spans 13 amino acids. V gave up 6 bases and J gave up 4 bases, with 12 bases separating them. CDR3 protein: CSVGQSNNEKLFF. The DNA for the CDR3 is TGCAGCGTAGGACAATCGAATAATGAAAAACTGTTTTTT.

This chain links TRBV7-2 with TRBJ2-3; 9 positions match TRBD1. Trimming removed 5 bases from V and 2 bases from J; junction bases left unmatched: 5. CDR1 SGHTA and CDR2 FQGNSA come from the germline V gene. This CDR3 comprises 15 residues. The CDR3 region has the DNA TGTGCCAGCAGCCGAGGGACAGGGAACACAGATACGCAGTATTTT. It specifies CASSRGTGNTDTQYF.

The chain employs TRBV7-9 and TRBJ2-5; D is possibly TRBD2 (5 bases). This CDR3 has 13 residues. Germline CDR1 is SEHNR and CDR2 is FQNEAQ (reference sequence). Trimming shortened V by 6 bases and J by 2 bases, and 10 bases separated the two germline ends. The CDR3: CASRGRGQETQYF. DNA of the CDR3: TGTGCCAGCAGGGGTCGGGGACAAGAGACCCAGTACTTC.

This sequence joins TRBV5-5 and TRBJ1-2, with 9 bases aligning to TRBD1. This CDR3 comprises 14 residues. Germline loops: CDR1 SGHKS, CDR2 YYEKEE (reference sequence). After removal of 4 bases from V and 2 bases from J, the junction contained 3 bases not matched to a gene. The DNA of the CDR3 is TGTGCCAGCAGCCGACAGGGGGGAAACTATGGCTACACCTTC. Its translation is CASSRQGGNYGYTF.

This clone was seen a single time. The chain has TRBV2 and TRBJ1-4, with TRBD1 matching over 7 bases. This CDR3 is built from 16 residues. Germline-derived CDR1 and CDR2 are SNHLY and FYNNEI. V was clipped by 6 bases and J by 0 bases; unmatched bases: 7. The CDR3 is CASSPGTATTNEKLFF. CDR3 DNA sequence: TGTGCCAGCAGCCCCGGGACAGCGACAACTAATGAAAAACTGTTTTTT.

The gene calls are TRBV9 and TRBJ1-3; maybe TRBD1 (5 bases). This CDR3 is built from 17 residues. Trimming pared 4 bases from V and 0 bases from J, leaving 17 bases between. From germline, CDR1 is SGDLS and CDR2 YYNGEE. The CDR3 sequence: CASSRGAGVLSGNTIYF. Here the CDR3 DNA reads TGTGCCAGCAGCAGGGGTGCCGGCGTACTCTCTGGAAACACCATATATTTT.

The chain couples TRBV29-1 to TRBJ2-2; 8 bases are shared with TRBD2. This CDR3 contains 13 residues. Germline CDR1 is SQVTM and CDR2 is ANQGSEA. The junction had 6 bases not matched to a gene; V was cut back by 6 bases and J by 6 bases. The DNA for the CDR3 is TGCAGCGTCTTAAGCGGGGGCGCCGGGGAGCTGTTTTTT. It is translated as CSVLSGGAGELFF.